This record looks at one TCR beta chain sequence and its context. The source of the sample is a study of radiotherapy plus CTLA-4 blockade in lung cancer. The germline V gene encodes CDR1 MNHEY and CDR2 SVGAGI. The ends were cut back, 0 bases at V and 0 bases at J, with 8 bases in the middle. The CDR3 length is 15 residues. Only in-frame clones appear in the TCRdb table, and some are missing; sequencing was by immunoSEQ multiplex PCR. The data contain 11,000 to 15,000 clones, 70% to 90% of them singletons. The sample was peripheral blood, taken from a patient treated with radiotherapy plus ipilimumab. The sequence came from a human donor with non-small cell lung cancer that progressed on radiotherapy plus ipilimumab. Some clones in this sample may be carry-over from other donors' samples. The rearrangement links TRBV6-5 to TRBJ1-1; D gene unclear. The DNA of the CDR3 is TGTGCCAGCAGTTACTCCGGGGTCATGAACACTGAAGCTTTCTTT. As protein: CASSYSGVMNTEAFF.